The present T cell receptor (beta chain) was sequenced within a study of control samples from healthy donors and cancer patients. Some clones are missing from TCRdb's copy, which holds only in-frame ones; the method was immunoSEQ multiplex PCR. Of fewer than 200,000 clones in the sample, 90% to 95% were seen once. Trimming stripped 1 base from V and 4 bases from J, with 16 bases between. The germline V gene encodes CDR1 LGHNA and CDR2 YSLEER. The CDR3 loop spans 16 amino acids. This TCR came from a man aged 55 to 70 with colorectal cancer. The material sequenced was PBMCs. The V and J genes are TRBV4-3 and TRBJ1-2; no reliable D call. Here the CDR3 DNA reads TGCGCCAGCAGCCAAGGTATGGGAGATCCAGCCTATGGCTACACCTTC. Its protein product is CASSQGMGDPAYGYTF.